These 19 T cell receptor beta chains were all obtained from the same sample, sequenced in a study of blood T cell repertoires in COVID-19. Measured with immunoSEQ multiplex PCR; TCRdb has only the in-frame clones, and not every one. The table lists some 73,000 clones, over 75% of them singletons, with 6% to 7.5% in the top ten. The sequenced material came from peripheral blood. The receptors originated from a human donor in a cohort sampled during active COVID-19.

CDR3 bases: TGCAGCACTCAAACAGGCCCACCCCTAGAGCAGTACTTC. It translates to CSTQTGPPLEQYF. The chain joins TRBV29-1 to TRBJ2-7; TRBD1 is a possible D gene (5 bases). Germline values: CDR1 SQVTM, CDR2 ANQGSEA. The V and J ends lost 8 bases and 7 bases respectively, with 21 bases between them. There are 13 residues in the CDR3.

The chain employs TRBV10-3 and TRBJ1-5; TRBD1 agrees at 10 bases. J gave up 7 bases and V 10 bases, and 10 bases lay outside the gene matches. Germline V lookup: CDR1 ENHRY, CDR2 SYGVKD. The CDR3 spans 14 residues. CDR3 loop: CATWGQGIRQPQHF. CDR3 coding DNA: TGTGCCACATGGGGACAGGGGATAAGGCAGCCCCAGCATTTT.

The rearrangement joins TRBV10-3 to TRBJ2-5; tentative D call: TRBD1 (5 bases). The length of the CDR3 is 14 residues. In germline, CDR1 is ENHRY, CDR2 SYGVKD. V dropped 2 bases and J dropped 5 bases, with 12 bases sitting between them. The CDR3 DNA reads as TGTGCCATCAGTGAGGGTGGGGCTCGGGAGACCCAGTACTTC. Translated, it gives CAISEGGARETQYF.

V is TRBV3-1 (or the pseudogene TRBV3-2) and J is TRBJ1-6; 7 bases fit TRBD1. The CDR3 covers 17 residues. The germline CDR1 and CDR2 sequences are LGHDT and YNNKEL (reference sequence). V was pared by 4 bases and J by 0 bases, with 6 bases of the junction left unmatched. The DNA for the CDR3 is TGTGCCAGCAGCCCGGGACAGAAGAGCTCCTATAATTCACCCCTCCACTTT. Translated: CASSPGQKSSYNSPLHF.

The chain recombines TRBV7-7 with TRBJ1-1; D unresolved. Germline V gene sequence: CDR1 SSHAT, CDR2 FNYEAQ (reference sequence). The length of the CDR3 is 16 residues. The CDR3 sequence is CASPLGAYTLNTEAFF. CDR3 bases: TGTGCTAGCCCCTTAGGAGCGTACACACTCAACACTGAAGCTTTCTTT.

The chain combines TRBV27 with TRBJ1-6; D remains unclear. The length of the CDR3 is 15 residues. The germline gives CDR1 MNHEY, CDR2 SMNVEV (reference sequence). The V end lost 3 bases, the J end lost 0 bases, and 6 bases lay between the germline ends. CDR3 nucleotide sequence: TGTGCCAGCAGTTTTTCAGGCTCCTATAATTCACCCCTCCACTTT. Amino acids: CASSFSGSYNSPLHF.

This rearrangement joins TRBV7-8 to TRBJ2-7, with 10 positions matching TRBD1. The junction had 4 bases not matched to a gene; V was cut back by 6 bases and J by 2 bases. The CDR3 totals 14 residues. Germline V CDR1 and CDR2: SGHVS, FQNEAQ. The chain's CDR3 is CASRVGTGAYEQYF. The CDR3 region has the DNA TGTGCCAGCAGGGTCGGGACAGGGGCCTACGAGCAGTACTTC.

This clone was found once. In DNA, the CDR3 is TGTGCCAGCAGGGCGGACAGGGTGAACACTGAAGCTTTCTTT. Amino acids: CASRADRVNTEAFF. The V call is TRBV7-9, the J call TRBJ1-1; TRBD1 matches at 8 bases. With V trimmed by 6 bases and J by 0 bases, 3 bases remained unmatched. This CDR3 spans 14 amino acids. CDR1 is SEHNR, CDR2 FQNEAQ, per germline (reference sequence).

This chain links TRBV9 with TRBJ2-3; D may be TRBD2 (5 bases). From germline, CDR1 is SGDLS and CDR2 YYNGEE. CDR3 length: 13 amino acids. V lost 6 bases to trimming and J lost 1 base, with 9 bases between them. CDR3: CASNGLGTDTQYF. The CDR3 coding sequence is TGTGCCAGCAATGGACTGGGCACAGATACGCAGTATTTT.

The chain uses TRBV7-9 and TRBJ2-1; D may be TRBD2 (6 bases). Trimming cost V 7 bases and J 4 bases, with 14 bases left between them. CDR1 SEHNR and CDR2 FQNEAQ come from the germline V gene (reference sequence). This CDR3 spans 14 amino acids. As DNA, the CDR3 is TGTGCCAGCAAGCGGGCGTACAGTTACAATGAGCAGTTCTTC. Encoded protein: CASKRAYSYNEQFF.

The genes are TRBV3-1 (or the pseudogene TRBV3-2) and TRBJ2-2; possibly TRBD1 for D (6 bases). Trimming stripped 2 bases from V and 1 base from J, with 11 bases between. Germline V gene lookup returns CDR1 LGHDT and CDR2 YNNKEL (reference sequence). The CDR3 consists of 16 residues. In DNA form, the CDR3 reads TGTGCCAGCAGCCAAAAGGGGGTTTTGAACACCGGGGAGCTGTTTTTT. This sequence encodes CASSQKGVLNTGELFF.

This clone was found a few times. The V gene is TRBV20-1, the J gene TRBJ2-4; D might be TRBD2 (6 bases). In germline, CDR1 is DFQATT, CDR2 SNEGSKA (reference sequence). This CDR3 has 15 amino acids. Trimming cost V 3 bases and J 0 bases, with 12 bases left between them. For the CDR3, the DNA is TGCAGTGCTAGTCCGACGGGACTAGCCAAAAACATTCAGTACTTC. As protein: CSASPTGLAKNIQYF.

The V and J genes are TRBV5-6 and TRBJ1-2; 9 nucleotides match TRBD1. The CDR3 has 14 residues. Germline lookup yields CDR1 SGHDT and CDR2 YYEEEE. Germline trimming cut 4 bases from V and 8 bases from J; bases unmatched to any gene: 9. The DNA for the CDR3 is TGTGCCAGCAGCCCGGGACAGGGCATTGGCGGCTACACCTTC. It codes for CASSPGQGIGGYTF.

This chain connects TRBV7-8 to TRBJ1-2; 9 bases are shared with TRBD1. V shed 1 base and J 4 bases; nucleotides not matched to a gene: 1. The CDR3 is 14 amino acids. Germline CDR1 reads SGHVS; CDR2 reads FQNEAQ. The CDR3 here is CASSLGDRVYGYTF. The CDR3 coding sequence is TGTGCCAGCAGCTTAGGGGACAGGGTCTATGGCTACACCTTC.

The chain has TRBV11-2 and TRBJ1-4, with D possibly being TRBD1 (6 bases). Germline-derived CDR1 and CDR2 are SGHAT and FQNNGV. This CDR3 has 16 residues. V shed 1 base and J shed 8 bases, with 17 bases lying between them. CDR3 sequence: CASSLGQVDQGEKLFF. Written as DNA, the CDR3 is TGTGCCAGCAGCTTAGGTCAAGTGGACCAGGGGGAAAAACTGTTTTTT.

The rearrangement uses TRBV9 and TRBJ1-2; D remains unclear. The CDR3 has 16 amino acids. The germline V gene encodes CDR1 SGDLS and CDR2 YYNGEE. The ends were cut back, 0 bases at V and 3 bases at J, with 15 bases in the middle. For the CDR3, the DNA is TGTGCCAGCAGCGTAGATAGGGTTGCGGGGTACTATGGCTACACCTTC. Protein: CASSVDRVAGYYGYTF. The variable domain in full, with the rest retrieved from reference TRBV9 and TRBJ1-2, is DSGVTQTPKHLITATGQRVTLRCSPRSGDLSVYWYQQSLDQGLQFLIQYYNGEERAKGNILERFSAQQFPDLHSELNLSSLELGDSALYFCASSVDRVAGYYGYTFGSGTRLTVV.

This CDR3 is CATSDSGSGGGDTQYF. CDR3 nucleotide sequence: TGTGCCACCAGTGATTCGGGAAGCGGGGGGGGAGATACGCAGTATTTT. This rearrangement joins TRBV24-1 to TRBJ2-3; 10 bases fit TRBD2. The CDR3 runs 16 residues. CDR1 KGHDR and CDR2 SFDVKD come from the germline V gene. V lost 2 bases to trimming and J lost 5 bases; unmatched junction nucleotides: 6.

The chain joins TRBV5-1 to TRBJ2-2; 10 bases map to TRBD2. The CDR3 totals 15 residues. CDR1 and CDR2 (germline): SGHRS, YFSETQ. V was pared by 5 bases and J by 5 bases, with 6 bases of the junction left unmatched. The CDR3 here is CASRGAGGRTGELFF. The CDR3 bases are TGCGCCAGCAGAGGAGCGGGGGGGCGAACCGGGGAGCTGTTTTTT.

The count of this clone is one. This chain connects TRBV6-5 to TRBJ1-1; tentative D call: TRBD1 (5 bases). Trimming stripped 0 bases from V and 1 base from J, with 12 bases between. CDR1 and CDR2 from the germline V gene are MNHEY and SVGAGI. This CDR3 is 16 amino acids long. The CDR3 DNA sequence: TGTGCCAGCAGTTACTCCCTGAGTCAGGGGAACACTGAAGCTTTCTTT. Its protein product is CASSYSLSQGNTEAFF.